The clone carrying this T cell receptor (beta chain) came up many times. The antigen remains undetermined. Carried by each TCR cDNA molecule was a unique molecular identifier. MiXCR, applied by TCRdb to the 5' RACE reads, yields one record per CDR3 protein. The sample records approximately 50,000 distinct CDR3 sequences, roughly 8.1% being singletons. This sample's time point: blood at routine non-recurrence follow-up after resection. Whole RNA was taken from tumor, nontumor lung or frozen PBMC; it was then sequenced unsorted. The sample is drawn from a study of spatial heterogeneity in lung cancer. Turning to the study itself: The donors, 70 or so patients with untreated early-stage non-small cell lung cancer, provided the samples. Detected sequences consistently included more beta-chain ones than alpha-chain ones.

This CDR3 has 9 amino acids. The V gene lost 7 bases and the J gene lost 10 bases, with 10 bases spanning the gap. Germline lookup yields CDR1 DFQATT and CDR2 SNEGSKA (reference sequence). Whole-study findings and limits: The study found ubiquitous expanded tumor TCRs in blood more at resection than follow-up.

V is TRBV20-1 and J is TRBJ1-1, with D hard to call. This receptor was taken from a female donor with early-stage non-small cell lung cancer. The starting material was PBMCs, obtained at follow-up. The CDR3 sequence is CSGEWGAFF. CDR3 coding DNA: TGCAGTGGGGAATGGGGAGCTTTCTTT.